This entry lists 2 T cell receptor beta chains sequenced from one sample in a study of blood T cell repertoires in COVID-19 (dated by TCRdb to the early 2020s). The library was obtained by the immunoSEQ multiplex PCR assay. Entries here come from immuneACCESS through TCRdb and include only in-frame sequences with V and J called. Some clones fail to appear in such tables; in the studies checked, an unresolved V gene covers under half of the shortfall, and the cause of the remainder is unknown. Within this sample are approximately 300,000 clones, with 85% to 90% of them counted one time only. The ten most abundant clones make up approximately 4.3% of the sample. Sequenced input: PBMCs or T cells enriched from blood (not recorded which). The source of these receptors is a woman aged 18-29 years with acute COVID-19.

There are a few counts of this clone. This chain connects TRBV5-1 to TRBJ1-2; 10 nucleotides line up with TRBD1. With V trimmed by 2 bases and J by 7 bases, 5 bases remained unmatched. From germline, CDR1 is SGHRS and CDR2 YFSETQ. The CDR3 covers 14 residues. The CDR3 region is CASSFDRGLVGYTF. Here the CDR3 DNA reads TGCGCCAGCAGCTTTGACAGGGGGCTAGTTGGCTACACCTTC.

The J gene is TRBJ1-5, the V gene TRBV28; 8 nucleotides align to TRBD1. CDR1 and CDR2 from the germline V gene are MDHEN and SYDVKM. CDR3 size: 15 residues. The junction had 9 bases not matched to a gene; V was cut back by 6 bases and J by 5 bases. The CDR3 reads CASSPWTGRHQPQHF. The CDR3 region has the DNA TGTGCCAGCAGCCCCTGGACAGGGAGGCATCAGCCCCAGCATTTT.